Ten or more counts support the clone carrying this TCR beta chain. This sample stems from a study of T cells in Graves' hyperthyroidism and ophthalmopathy. There were TCR beta CDR3 regions amplified from RNA transcripts. Initially, a first-round RT-PCR of the TCR CDR3 employed the HTBI primer set. A single record per CDR3 protein comes from TCRdb applying MiXCR to the multiplex PCR reads. Here the sample spans approximately 590,000 distinct CDR3 sequences, roughly 46% being singletons. The sequence derives from a woman between 18 and 29 years old with Graves' hyperthyroidism. Source material: peripheral blood or thyroid tissue (not recorded which).

The CDR3 nucleotides read TGTGCCAGCAGTGAACGGACAGGGGCGAGTGGCTACACCTTC. It is translated as CASSERTGASGYTF. V is TRBV2 and J is TRBJ1-2; TRBD1 matches at 9 bases. The CDR3 sequence is 14 residues long. CDR1 is SNHLY, CDR2 FYNNEI, per germline. Trimming at V came to 2 bases and at J to 7 bases, leaving 5 bases not matched to a gene. The whole variable domain, remainder taken from reference TRBV2 and TRBJ1-2, is EPEVTQTPSHQVTQMGQEVILRCVPISNHLYFYWYRQILGQKVEFLVSFYNNEISEKSEIFDDQFSVERPDGSNFTLKIRSTKLEDSAMYFCASSERTGASGYTFGSGTRLTVV.